In this sample, the clone carrying this T cell receptor beta chain turned up many times. As yet, its antigen is unknown. This sample was included in a study of early T cells in non-severe SARS-CoV-2 infection. Study context: Chains from this unsorted whole-blood bulk RNA could not be paired.

General observations from the study: Matching with VDJdb favored anti-spike CD8 responses (missing private and CD4 specificities).

Individual cDNA molecules were tagged with unique molecular identifiers, the study reported. TCRdb processed the 5' RACE reads anew with MiXCR; each CDR3 protein has one entry. The sample contains 45,000 or so distinct CDR3 sequences, 4% to 4.5% of which appear only once. The CDR3 totals 15 residues. The J segment lost 0 bases and the V segment lost 3 bases, leaving 4 bases of the junction unmatched. The germline V gene encodes CDR1 KGHSH and CDR2 LQKENI. Input material: whole blood. The clonotype comes from an adult who was a healthcare worker with PCR-confirmed SARS-CoV-2 infection or an uninfected control (not recorded which). The chain is built from TRBV18 and TRBJ1-1, with 7 bases that match TRBD1. The CDR3 here is CASSPGTDMNTEAFF. The CDR3 DNA reads as TGTGCCAGCTCACCCGGGACAGACATGAACACTGAAGCTTTCTTT.